The 5 T cell receptor beta chains below were found in one sample sequenced in a study of Tregs in tolerant kidney transplant recipients. Here immunoSEQ multiplex PCR was the method, and the copy in TCRdb shows in-frame clones only, minus some. The sample shows about 94,000 clones, approximately 93% of them seen only once. Sequenced material: CD4+ T cells from blood, taken before the transplant. These receptors were collected from a human donor who received a combined kidney and bone marrow transplant.

The chain has TRBV4-1 and TRBJ1-6; D is uncertain. CDR3 length: 17 amino acids. Germline-derived CDR1 and CDR2 are MGHRA and YSYEKL. The germline V and J ends were trimmed by 0 bases and 6 bases, with 15 bases remaining between them. The CDR3 sequence: CASSQERPTSSNSPLHF. The CDR3, as DNA: TGCGCCAGCAGCCAAGAAAGGCCTACCTCTAGTAATTCACCCCTCCACTTT.

J is TRBJ1-5 and V is TRBV12-5; no firm D call. The CDR3 spans 12 residues. Between the trimmed V and J ends, which lost 6 bases and 5 bases, there was a span of 8 bases. Germline values: CDR1 LGHNT, CDR2 FRNRAP. CDR3 loop: CASGSRDQPQHF. Here the CDR3 DNA reads TGTGCTAGTGGAAGCCGGGATCAGCCCCAGCATTTT.

This rearrangement joins TRBV2 to TRBJ1-2; D possibly corresponds to TRBD1 (6 bases). CDR3 length equals 13 residues. Germline assignment: CDR1 SNHLY and CDR2 FYNNEI. The V gene lost 2 bases and the J gene lost 6 bases, with 10 bases spanning the gap. CDR3 sequence: CASSENQGNGYTF. The CDR3 nucleotides are TGTGCCAGCAGTGAAAACCAGGGGAATGGCTACACCTTC.

This clone has just one count. Here the CDR3 reads CAWSDEGYNYGYTF. CDR3 DNA sequence: TGTGCCTGGAGTGACGAGGGATATAACTATGGCTACACCTTC. The gene calls are TRBV30 and TRBJ1-2; D remains unclear. The germline gives CDR1 GTSNPN, CDR2 SVGIG (reference sequence). V lost 1 base, J lost 1 base, and 10 bases lay in between. This CDR3 region has 14 residues.

The V and J genes are TRBV19 and TRBJ2-5; 11 bases align to TRBD2. The V gene's germline CDR1 is LNHDA and CDR2 SQIVND (reference sequence). This CDR3 has 16 amino acids. The J segment lost 5 bases and the V segment lost 5 bases, leaving 10 bases of the junction unmatched. The CDR3 DNA reads as TGTGCCAGTAGTGATCCAAGGGCTAGCGGGGGGGAGACCCAGTACTTC. Its protein is CASSDPRASGGETQYF.